In this sample, the clone carrying this T cell receptor beta chain turned up a few times. Its antigen is unidentified. The sample belongs to a study of blood T cells in healthy people across ages. Whole-study context: Capture by template switching was about one barcoded beta molecule per two T cells.

For the second PCR, which ran for roughly 7 to 11 cycles, a sample-barcoded 5' primer and a J-beta primer mix were used. TCRdb recomputed calls from the 5' RACE reads with MiXCR, one row per CDR3 protein. Of about 830,000 distinct CDR3 sequences in the sample, approximately 67% were seen once. V lost 2 bases and J lost 0, with 5 bases in between. This CDR3 contains 15 residues. The V gene's germline CDR1 is SEHNR and CDR2 FQNEAQ (reference sequence). General study points: Diversity of TCR beta per million T cells declined in a roughly linear way with age. Using unsorted PBMCs precluded a conclusive naive versus antigen-experienced comparison.

The sequenced material came from blood. The receptor comes from a man aged 25 to 45 in good health. The chain couples TRBV7-9 to TRBJ2-6; D is uncertain. In nucleotides, the CDR3 is TGTGCCAGCAGCTTACGAGTCTCTGGGGCCAACGTCCTGACTTTC. This encodes CASSLRVSGANVLTF.